A selection of T cell receptor beta chains follows, all from one sample in a study of OX40 agonist ivuxolimab in advanced cancers. TCRdb's table, derived via immunoSEQ multiplex PCR, lists solely in-frame clones and lacks some. The repertoire consists of under 85,000 clones, with more than 75% occurring once and the leading ten covering roughly 0.7%. The sample in question was CD4+ or CD8+ T cells sorted from blood, obtained in a trial of the OX40 agonist ivuxolimab. Receptors were obtained from an adult with an advanced solid tumor such as melanoma, head and neck, liver or kidney cancer. Both conserved end residues are part of each CDR3. D genes are given only for firm matches. Part of the rows lack a size; the others show once, few, many or a class for expanded clones.

cdr3_length	d_call	v_call	j_call	clone_size	cdr3_aa
15	.	TRBV7-8	TRBJ2-3	.	CASRAPGNAVDTQYF
12	.	TRBV7-2	TRBJ2-7	.	CASSLKHYEQYF
15	.	TRBV6-5	TRBJ1-2	.	CASSYYPGANYGYTF
13	.	TRBV7-9	TRBJ1-1	once	CASSLQGWTEAFF
15	TRBD2	TRBV6-6	TRBJ2-3	.	CASRVAGGPLHTQYF
15	.	TRBV7-3	TRBJ1-1	.	CASSPTGQLNTEAFF
16	.	TRBV7-2	TRBJ1-3	.	CASSTNEASSGNTIYF
13	.	TRBV6-6	TRBJ2-7	.	CASSYRQTYEQYF
15	.	TRBV18	TRBJ1-2	.	CASSPFPTDSYGYTF
13	.	TRBV5-1	TRBJ1-5	.	CASSLGENQPQHF
12	.	TRBV4-3	TRBJ1-4	.	CASSQDREKLFF
13	.	TRBV5-8	TRBJ2-5	.	CASSRGGRETQYF
16	TRBD2	TRBV25-1	TRBJ2-5	.	CASSPRTSGGLETQYF
12	.	TRBV9	TRBJ2-3	.	CASSGFMDTQYF
15	.	TRBV11-2	TRBJ2-1	.	CASNAVGTQRNEQFF
12	.	TRBV6-5	TRBJ2-7	.	CASRDRTYEQYF
15	TRBD1	TRBV6-6	TRBJ1-2	.	CASRRDVSQGTGYTF
15	.	TRBV6-1	TRBJ2-2	.	CASSEAQRYTGELFF
17	.	TRBV7-2	TRBJ2-7	.	CASSESHQVSLPYEQYF
15	TRBD1	TRBV15	TRBJ1-5	once	CATSTRTGESQPQHF
14	.	TRBV28	TRBJ2-7	.	CASSLAGFTYEQYF
16	TRBD2	TRBV7-2	TRBJ2-3	.	CASRDERGVFTDTQYF
14	.	TRBV2	TRBJ1-5	few	CASSESDSYQPQHF
13	.	TRBV25-1	TRBJ2-5	.	CATFVASEETQYF
15	.	TRBV11-1	TRBJ2-1	.	CASSLGLPGSNEQFF
15	TRBD2	TRBV2	TRBJ2-3	.	CASIGTSVVADTQYF
13	.	TRBV2	TRBJ2-2	once	CASSRENTGELFF
21	.	TRBV5-1	TRBJ2-5	.	CASSSSLSGTGFGGGKETQYF
12	TRBD1	TRBV5-1	TRBJ2-7	.	CASRGQIYEQYF
13	.	TRBV18	TRBJ1-1	.	CASSLSVNTEAFF
17	TRBD1	TRBV28	TRBJ1-5	.	CASSPGRGRGVSQPQHF